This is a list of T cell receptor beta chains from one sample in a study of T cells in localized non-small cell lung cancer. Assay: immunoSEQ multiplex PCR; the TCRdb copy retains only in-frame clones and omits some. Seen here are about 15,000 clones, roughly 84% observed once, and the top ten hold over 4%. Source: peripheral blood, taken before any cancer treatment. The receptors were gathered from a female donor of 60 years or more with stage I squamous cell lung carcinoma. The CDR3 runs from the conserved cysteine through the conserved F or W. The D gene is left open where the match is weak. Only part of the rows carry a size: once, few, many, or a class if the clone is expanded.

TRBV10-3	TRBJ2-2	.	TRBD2	CAISDTYSGGADGELFF	TGTGCCATCAGCGATACTTATAGCGGGGGGGCCGACGGGGAGCTGTTTTTT
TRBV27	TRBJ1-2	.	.	CASSLQGAGYGYTF	TGTGCCAGCAGCTTACAGGGCGCCGGCTATGGCTACACCTTC
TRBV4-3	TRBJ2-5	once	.	CASSQNWGAPETQYF	TGCGCCAGCAGCCAGAACTGGGGGGCCCCCGAGACCCAGTACTTC
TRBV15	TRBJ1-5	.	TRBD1	CATSRGRDRGVQPQHF	TGTGCCACCAGCAGAGGAAGAGACAGGGGTGTTCAGCCCCAGCATTTT
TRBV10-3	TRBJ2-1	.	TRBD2	CAISEGSGGSVFF	TGTGCCATCAGTGAAGGTAGCGGGGGTTCGGTGTTCTTC
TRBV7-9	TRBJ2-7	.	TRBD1	CASSPGQNSYEQYF	TGTGCCAGCAGCCCGGGACAGAACTCCTACGAGCAGTACTTC
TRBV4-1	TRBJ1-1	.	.	CASSGPLKNTEAFF	TGCGCCAGCAGCGGCCCTCTAAAGAACACTGAAGCTTTCTTT
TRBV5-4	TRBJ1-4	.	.	CASSVRGTNEKLFF	TGTGCCAGCAGCGTTCGTGGGACTAATGAAAAACTGTTTTTT
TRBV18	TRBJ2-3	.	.	CASSQLWGDTQYF	TGTGCCAGCTCACAGCTATGGGGAGATACGCAGTATTTT
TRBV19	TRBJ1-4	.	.	CASSIFGQENEKLFF	TGTGCCAGTAGTATTTTCGGGCAGGAGAATGAAAAACTGTTTTTT
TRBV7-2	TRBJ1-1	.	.	CASSINRVSEAFF	TGTGCCAGCAGCATTAACAGGGTCTCTGAAGCTTTCTTT
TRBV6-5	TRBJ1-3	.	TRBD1	CASSWDRGSGNTIYF	TGTGCCAGCAGTTGGGACAGGGGCTCTGGAAACACCATATATTTT
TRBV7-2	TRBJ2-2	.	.	CASSFGTQTGELFF	TGTGCCAGCAGCTTCGGGACTCAAACCGGGGAGCTGTTTTTT
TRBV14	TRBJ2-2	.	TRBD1	CASSQDVGTAETGELFF	TGTGCCAGCAGCCAAGATGTAGGGACAGCTGAAACCGGGGAGCTGTTTTTT
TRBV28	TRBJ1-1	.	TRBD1	CASGTGRINTEAFF	TGTGCCAGCGGGACAGGCCGTATCAACACTGAAGCTTTCTTT
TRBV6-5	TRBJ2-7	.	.	CASSYSPRIYEQYF	TGTGCCAGCAGTTACTCCCCGAGAATTTACGAGCAGTACTTC
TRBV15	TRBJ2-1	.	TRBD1	CATSSLGQGVNEQFF	TGTGCCACCAGCAGCCTAGGACAGGGGGTCAATGAGCAGTTCTTC
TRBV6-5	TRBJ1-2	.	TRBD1	CASSYGEGAPYGYTF	TGTGCCAGCAGTTACGGAGAGGGGGCCCCCTATGGCTACACCTTC
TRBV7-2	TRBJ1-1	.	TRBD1	CASSVTRTGYAEAFF	TGTGCCAGCAGCGTTACTAGGACAGGGTACGCTGAAGCTTTCTTT
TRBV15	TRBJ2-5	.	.	CATSRDSLAEETQYF	TGTGCCACCAGCAGAGATTCTTTAGCGGAAGAGACCCAGTACTTC